This TCR beta chain was sequenced for a study of shared clonotypes between healthy human individuals. Per germline, CDR1 GTSNPN and CDR2 SVGIG (reference sequence). V was shortened by 0 bases and J by 6 bases, with 14 bases between the two germline ends. This CDR3 contains 15 residues. Naive CD8 cells were CD45RO-negative, positively selected for CCR7, excluding terminally differentiated effector memory CD45RA+ cells. Sequenced by immunoSEQ multiplex PCR; TCRdb stores in-frame clones only, minus some. The sample has millions of clones, about 95% seen once; the top ten hold 0.85% to 1.3%. The J gene is TRBJ2-2, the V gene TRBV30; D tentatively reads TRBD1 or TRBD2 (5 bases each). The TCR comes from a man younger than 35 in good health. Source material: naive CD8+ T cells sorted from blood. The CDR3 sequence: CAWSVDLPGPGELFF. The DNA of the CDR3 is TGTGCCTGGAGTGTTGACCTCCCGGGACCCGGGGAGCTGTTTTTT.